A selection of T cell receptor beta chains follows, all from one sample in a study of blood T cell repertoires in COVID-19. Data came from immunoSEQ multiplex PCR; TCRdb stores just in-frame clones and leaves some out. The table has under 300,000 clones, roughly 90% seen once; the top ten hold around 2.9%. Sequencing used peripheral blood. The receptors were sampled from a woman aged 25 to 39 with active or convalescent COVID-19. The CDR3 runs from the conserved cysteine through the conserved F or W. The D gene is left open where the match is weak. The listing skips clone size in some rows; elsewhere it reads once, few, many or a size class.

J,V,D,size,DNA,CDR3
TRBJ1-2,TRBV9,NA,NA,TGTGCCAGCAGCGTAGGTGGGGGGAACTATGGCTACACCTTC,CASSVGGGNYGYTF
TRBJ2-3,TRBV18,NA,once,TGTGCCAGCTCACCACCGGGACAACGGAGTGGGTCAGATACGCAGTATTTT,CASSPPGQRSGSDTQYF
TRBJ1-3,TRBV19,NA,NA,TGTGCCAGTAGTATGGGCAGGGGAGGAAACACCATATATTTT,CASSMGRGGNTIYF
TRBJ2-1,TRBV7-9,TRBD1,NA,TGTGCCAGCAGCTCACCCGGGACAGCATACAATGAGCAGTTCTTC,CASSSPGTAYNEQFF
TRBJ2-1,TRBV25-1,TRBD1,NA,TGTGCCAGCAGTGCATCCCGGGACAGGGACAATGAGCAGTTCTTC,CASSASRDRDNEQFF
TRBJ1-5,TRBV30,NA,NA,TGTGCCTGGAGTGTCGGGGGGAATAGCAATCAGCCCCAGCATTTT,CAWSVGGNSNQPQHF
TRBJ1-2,TRBV28,NA,NA,TGTGCCAGCAGCCCTGCGGGGGAATATGGCTACACCTTC,CASSPAGEYGYTF
TRBJ1-2,TRBV5-1,NA,NA,TGCGCCAGCAGCTACGGGGGGAATGAAGGCGGCTACACCTTC,CASSYGGNEGGYTF
TRBJ2-1,TRBV6-6,NA,NA,TGTGCCAGCACAGGAGCGGGCTCCTACAATGAGCAGTTCTTC,CASTGAGSYNEQFF
TRBJ2-7,TRBV19,NA,NA,TGTGCCAGTAGTATAGGGACCCAGGGGGGCTACGAGCAGTACTTC,CASSIGTQGGYEQYF
TRBJ1-4,TRBV28,TRBD1,NA,TGTGCCTCGGGACAGGGACGGGAAAAACTGTTTTTT,CASGQGREKLFF
TRBJ2-3,TRBV4-3,NA,NA,TGCGCCAGCAGCCAAGATAAAACCTCAGGGGCAGATACGCAGTATTTT,CASSQDKTSGADTQYF
TRBJ1-2,TRBV28,NA,NA,TGTGCCAGCAGTGATGGGGGGGCCTATGACTATGGCTACACCTTC,CASSDGGAYDYGYTF
TRBJ2-7,TRBV19,TRBD1,once,TGTGCCAGTGCCCGGACAGGGGGGTACGAGCAGTACTTC,CASARTGGYEQYF
TRBJ1-5,TRBV18,NA,once,TGTGCCAGCTCACCATACAGCTTGATTAACAATCAGCCCCAGCATTTT,CASSPYSLINNQPQHF
TRBJ1-2,TRBV13,TRBD1,NA,TGTGCCAGCAGCCCGGGACAGGGGGCTATAAATGGCTACACCTTC,CASSPGQGAINGYTF
TRBJ1-2,TRBV5-4,TRBD1,NA,TGTGCCAGCAGCTCCAAGACAGGGTCCTATGGCTACACCTTC,CASSSKTGSYGYTF
TRBJ1-5,TRBV28,TRBD1,NA,TGTGCCAGCAGTTCGACCGGGACAGCCTATAGCAATCAGCCCCAGCATTTT,CASSSTGTAYSNQPQHF
TRBJ1-1,TRBV19,NA,once,TGTGCCAGTAGTGCCCCAGGGTTCTCAGAAGCTTTCTTT,CASSAPGFSEAFF
TRBJ2-3,TRBV2,NA,NA,TGTGCCAGCAGTGATGACTCGGCAGATACGCAGTATTTT,CASSDDSADTQYF
TRBJ1-4,TRBV9,TRBD1,NA,TGTGCCAGCAGCGTAAGGGGGACAGGAACTGAAAAACTGTTTTTT,CASSVRGTGTEKLFF
TRBJ1-2,TRBV18,NA,NA,TGTGCCAGCTCACAACTAGGCCCTGAGGGCTACACCTTC,CASSQLGPEGYTF
TRBJ1-2,TRBV29-1,TRBD1,NA,TGCAGCGTGAGGACAGGGGACTATGGCTACACCTTC,CSVRTGDYGYTF
TRBJ1-1,TRBV5-6,NA,NA,TGTGCCAGCAGCTTGGTGGGCAGGGGCCTTGAAGCTTTCTTT,CASSLVGRGLEAFF
TRBJ2-7,TRBV28,TRBD2,NA,TGTGCCAGCAGTCTCGGCCGGGGACTATACGCGCAGTACTTC,CASSLGRGLYAQYF
TRBJ2-1,TRBV9,NA,NA,TGTGCCAGCAGCGTAGCTTGGCGGGATGAGCAGTTCTTC,CASSVAWRDEQFF
TRBJ1-1,TRBV6-5,NA,NA,TGTGCCAGCTCAATCTCAGGGGTATCCACTGAAGCTTTCTTT,CASSISGVSTEAFF
TRBJ1-5,TRBV5-6,TRBD1,NA,TGTGCCAGCAGCTTGGGGGACAGGGGATGGAATCAGCCCCAGCATTTT,CASSLGDRGWNQPQHF
TRBJ2-1,TRBV7-9,TRBD1,NA,TGTGCCAGCAGCTTAGAGGGACAGTGGTTCTTC,CASSLEGQWFF
TRBJ2-2,TRBV3-1/TRBV3-2,TRBD2,NA,TGTGCCAGCAGCCTCGTCTGGGGGGGACGCACCGGGGAGCTGTTTTTT,CASSLVWGGRTGELFF
TRBJ1-5,TRBV19,NA,NA,TGTGCCAGTAGTATACAGGGGAAGAACCAGCCCCAGCATTTT,CASSIQGKNQPQHF
TRBJ2-5,TRBV6-5,TRBD1,NA,TGTGCCAGCAGCTCCGGACAGGGCACAGAGACCCAGTACTTC,CASSSGQGTETQYF
TRBJ1-3,TRBV9,TRBD1,NA,TGTGCCAGCAGCACCCTGGACAGGGTGCAGGGAAACACCATATATTTT,CASSTLDRVQGNTIYF
TRBJ2-5,TRBV11-1,TRBD2,NA,TGTGCCAGCAGCTGGGGGGGACTAGCGGGGAAAGAGACCCAGTACTTC,CASSWGGLAGKETQYF
TRBJ1-2,TRBV5-4,TRBD1,once,TGTGCCAGCAGCCCGGGGACAGACGGGGGTTCCGGCTACACCTTC,CASSPGTDGGSGYTF
TRBJ2-1,TRBV29-1,NA,NA,TGCAGCGTCGACCCCGGGCTAGCACGCAATGAGCAGTTCTTC,CSVDPGLARNEQFF
TRBJ1-4,TRBV4-2,TRBD1,NA,TGTGCCAGCAGCTTACGGACAGGGTTGGATGAAAAACTGTTTTTT,CASSLRTGLDEKLFF
TRBJ1-3,TRBV7-2,NA,NA,TGTGCCAGCAGCCCGCGTAGCAGCTCTGGAAACACCATATATTTT,CASSPRSSSGNTIYF
TRBJ1-1,TRBV7-6,NA,NA,TGTGCCAGCAGCTCGCGGGTTACTGGTACTGAAGCTTTCTTT,CASSSRVTGTEAFF
TRBJ1-1,TRBV6-5,TRBD1,NA,TGTGCCAGCAGTTTACAGGGGGGGTGGAACACTGAAGCTTTCTTT,CASSLQGGWNTEAFF
TRBJ2-2,TRBV24-1,TRBD2,NA,TGTGCCACCAGTGAACCCGGGGGGTCGGGCGGGGAGCTGTTTTTT,CATSEPGGSGGELFF
TRBJ1-2,TRBV2,NA,NA,TGTGCCAGCAGTAACCTGGGAGGGTATGGCTACACCTTC,CASSNLGGYGYTF
TRBJ2-7,TRBV3-1/TRBV3-2,NA,NA,TGTGCCAGCAGCCAAGCATCCGGCTCCTACGAGCAGTACTTC,CASSQASGSYEQYF
TRBJ1-6,TRBV2,TRBD1,NA,TGTGCCAGCACAGGACAGGGGGCGAGTAATTCACCCCTCCACTTT,CASTGQGASNSPLHF
TRBJ1-6,TRBV3-1/TRBV3-2,TRBD1,once,TGTGCCAGCAGCCAAGATAGGACAGGGGGTCTCTATAATTCACCCCTCCACTTT,CASSQDRTGGLYNSPLHF
TRBJ2-7,TRBV7-8,NA,NA,TGTGCCAGCAGCCCTGAAGTTGTGGCGCAGTACTTC,CASSPEVVAQYF
TRBJ1-2,TRBV24-1,NA,once,TGTGTCACCAGTGATTCTCGGGACATCTATGGCTACACCTTC,CVTSDSRDIYGYTF
TRBJ1-1,TRBV29-1,NA,NA,TGCAGCGCCGGATCGGGGAAAACGGGAGCTTTCTTT,CSAGSGKTGAFF
TRBJ2-3,TRBV30,TRBD2,once,TGTGCCTGGAATGGGCGGGGGACAGATACGCAGTATTTT,CAWNGRGTDTQYF
TRBJ1-4,TRBV7-2,NA,few,TGTGCCAGCAGCTATAACAGGGATGAAAAACTGTTTTTT,CASSYNRDEKLFF
TRBJ2-5,TRBV6-5,NA,NA,TGTGCCAGCAGTTACACCGGAGCCGGCCAAGAGACCCAGTACTTC,CASSYTGAGQETQYF
TRBJ1-1,TRBV7-3,NA,NA,TGTGCCAGCAGCCCAGGGTCGGGGAACACTGAAGCTTTCTTT,CASSPGSGNTEAFF
TRBJ1-2,TRBV7-9,TRBD1,NA,TGTGCCAGCAGCTTATCAGGGGGCGCAGGATGGGGCTACACCTTC,CASSLSGGAGWGYTF
TRBJ1-3,TRBV7-2,TRBD1,NA,TGTGCCAGCAGCTTGGGGACAGGGTGGTCTGGAAACACCATATATTTT,CASSLGTGWSGNTIYF
TRBJ2-5,TRBV3-1/TRBV3-2,TRBD2,NA,TGTGCCAGCAGCCTTCGGGGGGAAGAGACCCAGTACTTC,CASSLRGEETQYF
TRBJ2-1,TRBV3-1/TRBV3-2,NA,NA,TGTGCCAGCAGCCAAGTGGGAGGGGGCTCCTACAATGAGCAGTTCTTC,CASSQVGGGSYNEQFF
TRBJ1-5,TRBV6-5,TRBD1,few,TGTGCCAGCAGTTCCATCGGGACAGGGTTGAATCAGCCCCAGCATTTT,CASSSIGTGLNQPQHF
TRBJ2-2,TRBV24-1,TRBD2,NA,TGTGCCACCAGTGATTTAGGCGGGACTAGCGGGGAAAACACCGGGGAGCTGTTTTTT,CATSDLGGTSGENTGELFF
TRBJ2-3,TRBV6-6,TRBD2,NA,TGTGCCAGCAGTTTGGCGCGGGGGGGTACCACAGATACGCAGTATTTT,CASSLARGGTTDTQYF